This TCR beta chain is from a study of cytomegalovirus exposure and HLA in healthy donors. Study background: An analysis done earlier identified almost 120 million unique TCR beta sequences from approximately 170 million T cells.

The PCR ran on 60 Vbeta and 13 Jbeta primers. Using immunoSEQ multiplex PCR, the repertoire was profiled, and TCRdb retains in-frame clones only, with some absent. The table records a few hundred thousand clones, 81% of them present only once. Whole-study findings and limits: Later on, a genetic analysis was performed. It linked a missense variant in DCLRE1C with V- and J-gene trimming of TCR beta. Analyzed later, most CMV-associated TCR beta chains appeared HLA-restricted. The study dropped some indistinguishable V segments, TRBV6-2 and TRBV6-3 among them.

Germline V gives CDR1 SNHLY, CDR2 FYNNEI. This CDR3 comprises 14 residues. V dropped 4 bases and J dropped 3; count of bases not matched to a gene: 3. Points on this clone: Its antigen is not identified.

The sequence came from a woman aged 55-70 years in good health and CMV-seropositive. This chain uses TRBV2 with TRBJ2-1, with TRBD1 matching 7 bases. Sequenced sample: PBMCs. This chain's CDR3 is CASSAGQHYNEQFF. In nucleotides, the CDR3 is TGTGCCAGCAGTGCGGGACAGCACTACAATGAGCAGTTCTTC. The whole variable domain, remainder taken from reference TRBV2 and TRBJ2-1, is EPEVTQTPSHQVTQMGQEVILRCVPISNHLYFYWYRQILGQKVEFLVSFYNNEISEKSEIFDDQFSVERPDGSNFTLKIRSTKLEDSAMYFCASSAGQHYNEQFFGPGTRLTVL.